This entry features one TCR beta chain sequence. Germline V gives CDR1 SGHTA, CDR2 FQGNSA. This CDR3 region has 14 residues. Trimming cost V 1 base and J 4 bases; bases outside gene matches: 2. The record originates from a study of technical replicates of blood from a handful of donors. Clones were sequenced by immunoSEQ multiplex PCR, and TCRdb holds only the in-frame ones, with some missing. Here the sample spans some 90,000 clones, 85% to 95% being singletons. The sequence came from a human donor in good health. The chain links TRBV7-2 to TRBJ2-3; 7 positions agree with TRBD2. Sequencing was performed on T cells isolated from PBMCs. The CDR3 coding sequence is TGTGCCAGCAGCTTAGGGCTAGCGGCAGATACGCAGTATTTT. Protein sequence: CASSLGLAADTQYF.